Reported below is one T cell receptor (beta chain). This specimen belongs to a study of T-cell memory formation after mild COVID-19. TCRdb redid the calling of the 5' RACE reads with MiXCR, one entry per CDR3 protein. The sample includes about 160,000 distinct CDR3 sequences, around a third seen only once; the top ten take 12%. J was trimmed by 3 bases and V by 1 base; bases with no gene match: 9. There are 15 residues in the CDR3. CDR1 DFQATT and CDR2 SNEGSKA come from the germline V gene (reference sequence). This receptor was obtained from an adult woman who had mild COVID-19 (a few samples of this study predate the infection). Cell type and time point are not known. The gene calls are TRBV20-1 and TRBJ2-7, with TRBD1 matching over 7 bases. The sample taken for sequencing was PBMCs or a T cell subset sorted from them (not recorded which). CDR3 nucleotide sequence: TGCAGTGCTAGAGTGATGGGACAGTTGAACTACGAGCAGTACTTC. Its protein product is CSARVMGQLNYEQYF.